A selection of T cell receptor beta chains follows, all from one sample in a study of T cells in Graves' hyperthyroidism and ophthalmopathy. One entry per CDR3 protein results from TCRdb running MiXCR on the multiplex PCR reads. Of more than 550,000 distinct CDR3 sequences listed, about 18% were seen once; the top ten hold about 14%. The sample taken for sequencing was blood. The source is a man in his fifties or sixties with Graves' hyperthyroidism. CDR3s include the opening cysteine and the closing phenylalanine or tryptophan. A D gene is named only where the DNA matches it firmly. The size entry is marked missing in some rows and otherwise reads once, few, many or a size class.

V	length	size	D	J	DNA	CDR3
TRBV20-1	13	once	TRBD1	TRBJ1-2	TGCAGTGCCATAGACAGGGTCGGCTATGGCTACACCTTC	CSAIDRVGYGYTF
TRBV5-1	15	few	NA	TRBJ1-1	TGCGCCAGCAGCTTGGTTCCAGACCGCGGCACTGAAGCTTTCTTT	CASSLVPDRGTEAFF
TRBV3-1	15	many	NA	TRBJ1-3	TGTGCCAGCAGCCAATTTCTTTCCTCTGGAAACACCATATATTTT	CASSQFLSSGNTIYF
TRBV12-3/TRBV12-4	13	NA	NA	TRBJ2-7	TGTGCCAGCAGTTTACTAGCCACCTACGAGCAGTACTTC	CASSLLATYEQYF
TRBV28	14	NA	NA	TRBJ2-4	TGTGCCAGCACCTTAGGAGGAGGCAAAAACATTCAGTACTTC	CASTLGGGKNIQYF
TRBV7-9	15	few	NA	TRBJ2-7	TGTGCCAGCAGCCCGTCTTACGGGATAGGGAACGAGCAGTACTTC	CASSPSYGIGNEQYF
TRBV3-1	16	many	NA	TRBJ1-3	TGTGCCAGCAGCCCCTTTTTCACAGGTGAAGGAAACACCATATATTTT	CASSPFFTGEGNTIYF
TRBV20-1	14	many	NA	TRBJ2-3	TGCAGTGCTAGAAATTACAGGGGGGGGGATACGCAGTATTTT	CSARNYRGGDTQYF
TRBV14	17	many	NA	TRBJ2-2	TGTGCCAGCAGCCAAACATGGAGAGCGGCGAACACCGGGGAGCTGTTTTTT	CASSQTWRAANTGELFF
TRBV5-6	15	few	TRBD1	TRBJ1-6	TGTGCCAGCAGCTCTGGACAGGGCGTTAATTCACCCCTCCACTTT	CASSSGQGVNSPLHF
TRBV10-3	15	NA	NA	TRBJ1-5	TGTGCCATCAGTGAAGAGGGGGGAAGCAATCAGCCCCAGCATTTT	CAISEEGGSNQPQHF
TRBV7-3	16	NA	NA	TRBJ2-3	TGTGCCAGCAGCTTAAAACCAACAGCGACTGGAGGTACGCAGTATTTT	CASSLKPTATGGTQYF
TRBV18	13	many	NA	TRBJ1-5	TGTGCCAGCTCAGCAGAGAGGGTTCAGCCCCAGCATTTT	CASSAERVQPQHF
TRBV7-8	19	NA	NA	TRBJ2-7	TGTGCCAGCAGCTTAGGGCGACTGAGTAGCGCCAGGGGCTCCTACGAGCAGTACTTC	CASSLGRLSSARGSYEQYF
TRBV10-2	15	many	NA	TRBJ2-7	TGCGCCAGCAGCGAGAGTGAAGACTCCTCCTACGAGCAGTACTTC	CASSESEDSSYEQYF
TRBV11-2	15	NA	NA	TRBJ2-7	TGTGCCAGCAGCACGGACTGGAGGAGCTCCTACGAGCAGTACTTC	CASSTDWRSSYEQYF
TRBV25-1	12	NA	NA	TRBJ1-5	TGTGCCAGCAGTGAGACGAGTCAGCCCCAGCATTTT	CASSETSQPQHF
TRBV9	15	NA	NA	TRBJ2-3	TGTGCCAGCAGCGTATCGGGAGTCGCGGCAGATACGCAGTATTTT	CASSVSGVAADTQYF
TRBV19	18	NA	NA	TRBJ1-2	TGTGCCAGTAGTATTCGGACCGCCTACATCAGAGCTAACTATGGCTACACCTTC	CASSIRTAYIRANYGYTF
TRBV5-6	14	NA	NA	TRBJ2-7	TGTGCCAGCAGCTCGGGCCTATCGGCCGCGGAAGCGTACTTC	CASSSGLSAAEAYF
TRBV6-1	16	many	TRBD2	TRBJ2-3	TGTGCCAGCAGTGACGGACTAGCGGGATTGGCAGATACGCAGTATTTT	CASSDGLAGLADTQYF
TRBV6-1	15	few	NA	TRBJ2-2	TGTGCCACCCTGTGGGGACATATTAACCCCGGGGAGCTGTTTTTT	CATLWGHINPGELFF
TRBV30	15	many	NA	TRBJ2-3	TGTGCCTGGAGTGATAGTCCGGACCTCGCGGATACGCAGTATTTT	CAWSDSPDLADTQYF
TRBV2	12	many	TRBD1	TRBJ2-1	TGTGCCAGCAGGTGGACAGGGAATGAGCAGTTCTTC	CASRWTGNEQFF
TRBV12-3/TRBV12-4	15	NA	TRBD1	TRBJ1-4	TGTGCCAGCAGCCCTATAGGACAGGGGGATGAAAAACTGTTTTTT	CASSPIGQGDEKLFF